The clone carrying this T cell receptor (beta chain) was recorded a few times. Its antigen is undetermined. Germline V gene data show CDR1 as SGHNT and CDR2 as YYREEE (reference sequence). V lost 2 bases and J lost 6, with 17 bases in between. The CDR3 length is 15 residues. The entirety of the isolated RNA underwent reverse transcription, so expressed TCRB transcripts were sequenced. TCRdb's table, derived via immunoSEQ multiplex PCR, lists solely in-frame clones and lacks some. The table includes 200,000 to 300,000 clones, around 14% detected once. This entry is derived from a study of beta chain features in type 1 diabetes. Regarding the study as a whole: When Type 1 diabetes patients were examined, their TCRB CDR3s proved moderately but significantly shorter in all four CD4+ subsets.

The sample was naive CD4+ T cells from blood. The V call is TRBV5-4, the J call TRBJ1-2; weak D call: TRBD1 (6 bases). This TCR was sampled from a man aged 25-45 years with type 1 diabetes. DNA of the CDR3: TGTGCCAGCAGCTTTCTCGGTCAGGGGAAAAATGGCTACACCTTC. Translated: CASSFLGQGKNGYTF. Looking up the rest from reference TRBV5-4 and TRBJ1-2 gives the full variable domain: ETGVTQSPTHLIKTRGQQVTLRCSSQSGHNTVSWYQQALGQGPQFIFQYYREEENGRGNFPPRFSGLQFPNYSSELNVNALELDDSALYLCASSFLGQGKNGYTFGSGTRLTVV.